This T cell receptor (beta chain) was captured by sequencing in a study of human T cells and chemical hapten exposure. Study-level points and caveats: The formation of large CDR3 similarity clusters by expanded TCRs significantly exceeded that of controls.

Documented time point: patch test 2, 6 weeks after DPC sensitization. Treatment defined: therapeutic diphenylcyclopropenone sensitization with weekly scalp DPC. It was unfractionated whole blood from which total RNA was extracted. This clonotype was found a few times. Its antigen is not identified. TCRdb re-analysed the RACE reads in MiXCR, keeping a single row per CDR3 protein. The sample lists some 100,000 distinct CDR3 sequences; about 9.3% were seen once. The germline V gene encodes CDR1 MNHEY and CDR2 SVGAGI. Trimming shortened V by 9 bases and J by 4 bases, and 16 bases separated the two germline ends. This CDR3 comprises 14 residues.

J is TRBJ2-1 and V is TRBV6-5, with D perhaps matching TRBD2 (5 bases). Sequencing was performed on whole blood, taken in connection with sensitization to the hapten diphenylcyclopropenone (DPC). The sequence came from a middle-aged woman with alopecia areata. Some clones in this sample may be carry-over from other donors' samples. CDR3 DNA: TGTGCCAGTACGGACTCGCCACCTTACAATGAGCAGTTCTTC. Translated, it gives CASTDSPPYNEQFF.